This T cell receptor beta chain was identified during a study of cytomegalovirus exposure and HLA in healthy donors. Study at large: The same platform was used for the roughly 120 validation repertoires and the approximately 670 first-cohort repertoires, a later analysis reported. General study points: Specific recognition of CMV antigens was confirmed in vitro for a few chains (all CMV-associated). Cytomegalovirus association was listed for 150 to 200 TCR beta chains.

Comments on this clone: Its antigen is still unknown.

The donors were part of the validation cohort, which consisted of under 150 subjects and was separate from the first cohort of 670 or so subjects. The ends lost 1 base at V and 5 bases at J; junction bases unmatched: 6. The CDR3 consists of 16 residues. The V gene's germline CDR1 is SGHTA and CDR2 FQGNSA. Measured with immunoSEQ multiplex PCR; TCRdb has only the in-frame clones, and not every one. The sample consists of more than 250,000 clones, approximately 86% of them appearing once. Sequenced material: PBMCs. This clonotype originated in a woman under 40 in good health and CMV-seropositive. This chain links TRBV7-2 with TRBJ2-1; 9 nucleotides line up with TRBD2. The CDR3 coding sequence is TGTGCCAGCAGCTTAGAGGCGGGGGGGCCCAACAATGAGCAGTTCTTC. Protein product: CASSLEAGGPNNEQFF. The full variable domain, rest sourced from reference TRBV7-2 and TRBJ2-1, is GAGVSQSPSNKVTEKGKDVELRCDPISGHTALYWYRQSLGQGLEFLIYFQGNSAPDKSGLPSDRFSAERTGGSVSTLTIQRTQQEDSAVYLCASSLEAGGPNNEQFFGPGTRLTVL.